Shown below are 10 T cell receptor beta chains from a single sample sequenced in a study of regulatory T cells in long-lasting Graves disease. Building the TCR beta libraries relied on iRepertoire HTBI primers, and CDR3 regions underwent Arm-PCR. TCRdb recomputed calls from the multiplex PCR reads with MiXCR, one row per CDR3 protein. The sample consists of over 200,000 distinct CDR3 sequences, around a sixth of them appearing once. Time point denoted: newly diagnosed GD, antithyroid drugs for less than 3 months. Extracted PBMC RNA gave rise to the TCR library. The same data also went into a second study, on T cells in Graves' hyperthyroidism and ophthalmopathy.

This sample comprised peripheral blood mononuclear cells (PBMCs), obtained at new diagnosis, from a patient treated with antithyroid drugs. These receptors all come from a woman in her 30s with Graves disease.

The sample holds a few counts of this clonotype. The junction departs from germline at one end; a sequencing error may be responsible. The CDR3 region has the DNA TGCGCCGGCAGCCAAGGTACCGGGACAGGGGTAGTGGAGCAGTACTTC. It encodes CAGSQGTGTGVVEQYF. The chain couples TRBV4-1 to TRBJ2-7; TRBD1 agrees at 10 bases. Germline V gene sequence: CDR1 MGHRA, CDR2 YSYEKL. The CDR3 covers 16 residues.

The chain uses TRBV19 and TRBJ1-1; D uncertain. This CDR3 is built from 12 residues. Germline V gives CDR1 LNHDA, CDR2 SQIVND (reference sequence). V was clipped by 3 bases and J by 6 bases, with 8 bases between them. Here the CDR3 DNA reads TGTGCCAGTAGTATTGGTGAGTCTGAAGCTTTCTTT. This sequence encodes CASSIGESEAFF.

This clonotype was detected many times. This chain's CDR3 is CASSLPGSVTEAFF. In DNA, the CDR3 is TGCGCCAGCAGCTTGCCAGGGTCGGTCACTGAAGCTTTCTTT. This rearrangement joins TRBV5-1 to TRBJ1-1; the D gene is possibly TRBD1 (5 bases). The V end lost 1 base, the J end lost 4 bases, and 11 bases lay between the germline ends. The germline V gene has CDR1 SGHRS and CDR2 YFSETQ. CDR3 length: 14 amino acids. Combining the CDR3 with reference TRBV5-1 and TRBJ1-1 gives the whole variable domain KAGVTQTPRYLIKTRGQQVTLSCSPISGHRSVSWYQQTPGQGLQFLFEYFSETQRNKGNFPGRFSGRQFSNSRSEMNVSTLELGDSALYLCASSLPGSVTEAFFGQGTRLTVV.

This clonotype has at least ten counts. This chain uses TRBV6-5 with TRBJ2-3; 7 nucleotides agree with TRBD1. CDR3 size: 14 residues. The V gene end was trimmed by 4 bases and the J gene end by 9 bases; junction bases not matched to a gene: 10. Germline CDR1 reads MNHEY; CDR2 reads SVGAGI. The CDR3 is CASSSPGQSSTQYF. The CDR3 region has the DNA TGTGCCAGCAGTTCTCCGGGACAGTCATCAACGCAGTATTTT.

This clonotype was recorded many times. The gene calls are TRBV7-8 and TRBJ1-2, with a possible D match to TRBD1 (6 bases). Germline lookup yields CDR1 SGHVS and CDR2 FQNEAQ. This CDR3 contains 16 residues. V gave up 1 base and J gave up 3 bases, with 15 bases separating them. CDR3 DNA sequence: TGTGCCAGCAGCTTAGAGGACAGCCCAGCGTACTATGGCTACACCTTC. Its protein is CASSLEDSPAYYGYTF.

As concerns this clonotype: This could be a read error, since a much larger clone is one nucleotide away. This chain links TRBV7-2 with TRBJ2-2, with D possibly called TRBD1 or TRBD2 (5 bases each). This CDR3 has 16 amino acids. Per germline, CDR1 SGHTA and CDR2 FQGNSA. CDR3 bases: TGTGCCAGCAACAAAGGCCGGGGCACGAACGCCGGGGAGCTGTTTTTT. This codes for CASNKGRGTNAGELFF.

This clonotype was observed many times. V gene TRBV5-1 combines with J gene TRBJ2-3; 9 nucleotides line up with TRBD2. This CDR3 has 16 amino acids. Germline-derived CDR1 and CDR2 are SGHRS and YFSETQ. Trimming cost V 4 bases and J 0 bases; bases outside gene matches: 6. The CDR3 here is CASSANSGRSTDTQYF. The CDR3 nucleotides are TGCGCCAGCAGCGCAAATAGCGGGAGAAGCACAGATACGCAGTATTTT.

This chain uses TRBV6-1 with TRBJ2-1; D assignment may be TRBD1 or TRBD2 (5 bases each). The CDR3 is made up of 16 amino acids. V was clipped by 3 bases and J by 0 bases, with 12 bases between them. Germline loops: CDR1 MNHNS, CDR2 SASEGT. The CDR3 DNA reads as TGTGCCAGCAGTGATTCGTGGGGGTTCTCCTACAATGAGCAGTTCTTC. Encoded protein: CASSDSWGFSYNEQFF.

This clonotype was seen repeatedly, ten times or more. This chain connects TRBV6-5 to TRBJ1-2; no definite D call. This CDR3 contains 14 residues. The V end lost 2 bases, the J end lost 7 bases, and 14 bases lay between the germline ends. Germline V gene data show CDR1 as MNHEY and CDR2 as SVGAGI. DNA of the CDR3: TGTGCCAGCAGTTACAGAGGGAAAGTGAGTGGCTACACCTTC. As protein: CASSYRGKVSGYTF.

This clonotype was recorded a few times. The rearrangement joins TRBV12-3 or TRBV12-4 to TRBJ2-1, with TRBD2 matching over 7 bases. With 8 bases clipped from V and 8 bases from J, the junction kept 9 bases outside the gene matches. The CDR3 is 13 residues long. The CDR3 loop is CASGRGWGYEQFF. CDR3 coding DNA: TGTGCCAGCGGGAGGGGTTGGGGGTATGAGCAGTTCTTC.